This TCR beta chain was identified in a study of CD8 T cells in Susac syndrome. Random hexamers were used to reverse transcribe the RNA input (0.5 to 1 ug). TCRdb analysed the immunoSEQ multiplex PCR reads with MiXCR anew, one entry per CDR3 protein. The table records 250,000 to 300,000 distinct CDR3 sequences, 75% to 85% of them present only once. Negative isolation was used for CD8+ and CD4+ T cells, and FACS enrichment was applied to TEMRA cells. The count of this clonotype is one. Material for sequencing was CD8+ T cells from PBMCs. The receptor comes from a human donor with multiple sclerosis.

The CDR3 DNA reads TGTGCCAGCAGTACTACAGGGGGTGGCGTCTATGGCTACACCTTC. Its protein product is CASSTTGGGVYGYTF. The chain couples TRBV27 to TRBJ1-2; 8 bases match TRBD1. With V trimmed by 5 bases and J by 4 bases, 9 bases remained unmatched. Germline lookup yields CDR1 MNHEY and CDR2 SMNVEV (reference sequence). There are 15 residues in the CDR3.